This record concerns one TCR beta chain sequence. No antigen is known for it. The data were obtained in a study of T cells after posttransplantation cyclophosphamide. Control samples came 1 year after myeloablative marrow transplants with methotrexate plus calcineurin inhibitor. Overall study results and limits: Donor-recipient repertoire similarity was low at 1-2 months, rising over year one.

Germline CDR1 is LNHDA and CDR2 is SQIVND (reference sequence). The germline V and J ends were trimmed by 2 bases and 9 bases, with 17 bases remaining between them. The CDR3 is made up of 15 amino acids. The repertoire was sequenced with immunoSEQ multiplex PCR; TCRdb's copy has only in-frame clones and lacks some. The sample has around 16,000 clones, 84% seen once. This receptor was taken from a male patient in his late teens or twenties who received an allogeneic stem cell transplant from a related donor, was CMV-positive, and had no GVHD. Some T cells may possibly be graft donor cells. The sample in question was PBMCs, obtained 350 to 400 days after allogeneic stem cell transplant with calcineurin inhibitor and methotrexate. The rearrangement joins TRBV19 to TRBJ2-1; D perhaps matches TRBD2 (6 bases). The CDR3 protein is CASSIRGTGLSEQFF. CDR3 coding DNA: TGTGCCAGTAGTATACGCGGGACTGGACTCAGTGAGCAGTTCTTC.